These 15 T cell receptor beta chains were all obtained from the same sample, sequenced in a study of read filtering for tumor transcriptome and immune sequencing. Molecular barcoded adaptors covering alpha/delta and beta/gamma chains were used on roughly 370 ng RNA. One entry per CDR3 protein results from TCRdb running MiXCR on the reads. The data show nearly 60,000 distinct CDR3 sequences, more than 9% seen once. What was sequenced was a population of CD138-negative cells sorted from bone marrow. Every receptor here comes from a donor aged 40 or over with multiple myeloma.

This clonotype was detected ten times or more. The CDR3 loop reads CSAVVDSNYGYTF. DNA of the CDR3: TGCAGTGCCGTCGTTGATTCTAACTATGGCTACACCTTC. The chain is built from TRBV20-1 and TRBJ1-2; the D is unclear. The V gene lost 6 bases and the J gene lost 0 bases, with 11 bases spanning the gap. The CDR3 runs to 13 residues. Per the germline V gene, CDR1 is DFQATT and CDR2 is SNEGSKA (reference sequence).

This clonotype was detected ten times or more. The CDR3 DNA follows: TGTGCCAGCAGCACCACTAGCGGGAACACCGGGGAGCTGTTTTTT. Translating gives CASSTTSGNTGELFF. The chain couples TRBV9 to TRBJ2-2; 8 bases are shared with TRBD2. Germline V gene lookup returns CDR1 SGDLS and CDR2 YYNGEE. Trimming removed 4 bases from V and 1 base from J; junction bases left unmatched: 3. This CDR3 has 15 residues. Complete variable domain (other parts from reference TRBV9 and TRBJ2-2): DSGVTQTPKHLITATGQRVTLRCSPRSGDLSVYWYQQSLDQGLQFLIQYYNGEERAKGNILERFSAQQFPDLHSELNLSSLELGDSALYFCASSTTSGNTGELFFGEGSRLTVL.

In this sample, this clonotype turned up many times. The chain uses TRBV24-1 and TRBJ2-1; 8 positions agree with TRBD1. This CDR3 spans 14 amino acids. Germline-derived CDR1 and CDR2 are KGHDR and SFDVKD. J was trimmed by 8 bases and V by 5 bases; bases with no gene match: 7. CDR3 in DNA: TGTGCCACCAGTGGACAGGGGACCAACGATGAGCAGTTCTTC. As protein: CATSGQGTNDEQFF.

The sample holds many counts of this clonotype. The CDR3 nucleotides are TGTGCCAGCAGTTTAATTGCCCCCGGGACATCGAATGAAAAACTGTTTTTT. Its protein is CASSLIAPGTSNEKLFF. The rearrangement links TRBV27 to TRBJ1-4; tentative D call: TRBD1 (6 bases). This CDR3 has 17 amino acids. Per the germline V gene, CDR1 is MNHEY and CDR2 is SMNVEV (reference sequence). Between the trimmed V and J ends, which lost 2 bases and 5 bases, there was a span of 18 bases.

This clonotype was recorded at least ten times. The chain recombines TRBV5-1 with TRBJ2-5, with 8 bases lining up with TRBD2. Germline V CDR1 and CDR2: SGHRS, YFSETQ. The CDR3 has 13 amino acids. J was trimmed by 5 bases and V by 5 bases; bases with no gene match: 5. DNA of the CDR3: TGCGCCAGCAGTTCGAGCGGGGGTGAGACCCAGTACTTC. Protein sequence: CASSSSGGETQYF.

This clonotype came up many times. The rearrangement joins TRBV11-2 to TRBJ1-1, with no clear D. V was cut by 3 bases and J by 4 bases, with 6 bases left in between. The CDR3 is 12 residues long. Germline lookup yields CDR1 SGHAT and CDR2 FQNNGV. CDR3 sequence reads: CASSFKGTEAFF. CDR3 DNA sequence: TGTGCCAGCAGCTTCAAGGGCACTGAAGCTTTCTTT.

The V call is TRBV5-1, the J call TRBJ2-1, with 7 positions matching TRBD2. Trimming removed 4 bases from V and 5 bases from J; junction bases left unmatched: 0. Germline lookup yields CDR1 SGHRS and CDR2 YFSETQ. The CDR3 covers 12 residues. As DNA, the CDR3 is TGCGCCAGCAGCCGGGGGGACAATGAGCAGTTCTTC. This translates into CASSRGDNEQFF. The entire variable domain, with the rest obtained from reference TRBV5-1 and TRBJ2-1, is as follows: KAGVTQTPRYLIKTRGQQVTLSCSPISGHRSVSWYQQTPGQGLQFLFEYFSETQRNKGNFPGRFSGRQFSNSRSEMNVSTLELGDSALYLCASSRGDNEQFFGPGTRLTVL.

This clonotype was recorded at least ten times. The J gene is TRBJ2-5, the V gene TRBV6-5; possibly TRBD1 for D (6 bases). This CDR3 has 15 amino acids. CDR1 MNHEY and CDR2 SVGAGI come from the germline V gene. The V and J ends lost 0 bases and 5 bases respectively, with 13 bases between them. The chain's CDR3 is CASSYSIQGRETQYF. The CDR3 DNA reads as TGTGCCAGCAGTTACTCGATTCAGGGGCGCGAGACCCAGTACTTC.

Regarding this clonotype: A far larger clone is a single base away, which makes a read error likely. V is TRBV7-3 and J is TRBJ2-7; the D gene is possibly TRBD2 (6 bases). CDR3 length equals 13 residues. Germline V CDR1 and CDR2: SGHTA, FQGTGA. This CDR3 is CASSLALDYGQYF. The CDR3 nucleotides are TGTGCCAGCAGCTTAGCTCTGGACTACGGGCAGTACTTC.

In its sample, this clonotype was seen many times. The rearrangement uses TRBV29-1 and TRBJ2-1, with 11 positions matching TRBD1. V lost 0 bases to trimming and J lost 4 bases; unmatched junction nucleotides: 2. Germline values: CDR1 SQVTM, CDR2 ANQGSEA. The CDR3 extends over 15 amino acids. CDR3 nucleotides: TGCAGCGTTGAAGAAGGACAGGGGGCTTACAATGAGCAGTTCTTC. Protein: CSVEEGQGAYNEQFF.

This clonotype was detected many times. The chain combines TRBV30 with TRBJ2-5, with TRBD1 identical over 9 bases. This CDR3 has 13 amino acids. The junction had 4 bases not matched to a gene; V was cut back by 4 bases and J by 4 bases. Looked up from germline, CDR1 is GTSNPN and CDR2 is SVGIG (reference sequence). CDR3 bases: TGTGCCTGGATAGGACAGGGGCTAGAGACCCAGTACTTC. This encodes CAWIGQGLETQYF.

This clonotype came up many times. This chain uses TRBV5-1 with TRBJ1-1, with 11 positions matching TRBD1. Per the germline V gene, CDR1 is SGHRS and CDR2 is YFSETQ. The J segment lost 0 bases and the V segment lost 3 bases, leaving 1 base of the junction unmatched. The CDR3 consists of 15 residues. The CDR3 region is CASSWTGGMNTEAFF. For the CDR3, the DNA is TGCGCCAGCAGCTGGACAGGGGGCATGAACACTGAAGCTTTCTTT.

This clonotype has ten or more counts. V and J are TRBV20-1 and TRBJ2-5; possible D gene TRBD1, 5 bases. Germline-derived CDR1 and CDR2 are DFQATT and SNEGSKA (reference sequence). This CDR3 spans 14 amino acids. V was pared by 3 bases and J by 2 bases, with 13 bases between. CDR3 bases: TGCAGTGCTAGGGGCCCAGGGAAGCAAGAGACCCAGTACTTC. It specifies CSARGPGKQETQYF.

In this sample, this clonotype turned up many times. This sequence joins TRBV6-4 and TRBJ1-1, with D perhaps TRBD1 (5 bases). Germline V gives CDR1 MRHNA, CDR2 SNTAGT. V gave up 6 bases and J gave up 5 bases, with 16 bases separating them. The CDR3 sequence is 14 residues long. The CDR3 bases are TGTGCCAGCAGACCCGAGGCGGGGGTGACTGAAGCTTTCTTT. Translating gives CASRPEAGVTEAFF.

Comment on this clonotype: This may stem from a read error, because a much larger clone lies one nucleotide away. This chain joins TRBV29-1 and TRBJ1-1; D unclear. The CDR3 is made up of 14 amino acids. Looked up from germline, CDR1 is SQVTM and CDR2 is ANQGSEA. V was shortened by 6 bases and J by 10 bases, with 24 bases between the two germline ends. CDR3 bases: TGCAGCGTACCTACACCTCGCCCGGGGTTTGGAGCTTTCTTT. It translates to CSVPTPRPGFGAFF.